The 22 T cell receptor beta chains below come from one sample, sequenced in a study of Graves' ophthalmopathy and Graves' hyperthyroidism listed by TCRdb under 2018. TCRdb shows the sequencer as Illumina HiSeq 2000. For repertoire sequencing, the TCR beta CDR3 regions were amplified from RNA transcripts. A first-round RT-PCR used HTBI primers with the Qiagen OneStep RT-PCR kit, followed by a second-round multiplex PCR, size selection and purification. TCRdb took the public reads, trimmed them with fastp at Q25, ran MiXCR for clone calling and kept in-frame beta chains. Merged by CDR3 protein, the rows form single entries marked with the most common genes and DNA. For this sample the table gives about 550,000 distinct CDR3 sequences, of which less than 45% were detected only once. In total, the top ten clones hold about 4.2% of the sample. Sequenced sample: peripheral blood or thyroid tissue (not recorded which). The receptors derive from an adult man with Graves' hyperthyroidism.

This chain uses TRBV29-1 with TRBJ1-6; 9 positions match TRBD1. Germline V CDR1 and CDR2: SQVTM, ANQGSEA. Unmatched junction bases numbered 9, after V lost 5 bases and J lost 13 bases. The CDR3 is 13 residues long. The CDR3 coding sequence is TGCAGCGTTCTCCGACAGGGGGTGGGGCCCCTCCACTTT. This codes for CSVLRQGVGPLHF.

The gene calls are TRBV7-9 and TRBJ1-2; 7 nucleotides agree with TRBD1. Germline CDR1 reads SEHNR; CDR2 reads FQNEAQ (reference sequence). With V trimmed by 4 bases and J by 3 bases, 8 bases remained unmatched. The CDR3 has 15 residues. The CDR3 region has the DNA TGTGCCAGCAGCTACGACAGGGCGCAGGACTATGGCTACACCTTC. It codes for CASSYDRAQDYGYTF.

This clonotype has a count of ten or more. The chain carries TRBV15 and TRBJ1-1; possible D gene TRBD1, 5 bases. Trimming stripped 9 bases from V and 4 bases from J, with 18 bases between. CDR3 length equals 14 residues. CDR1 is LNHNV, CDR2 YYDKDF, per germline (reference sequence). Written as DNA, the CDR3 is TGTGCCACGGGCCGGGGAGGGGTGGCCACTGAAGCTTTCTTT. Its protein product is CATGRGGVATEAFF. Variable domain in full (rest from reference TRBV15 and TRBJ1-1): DAMVIQNPRYQVTQFGKPVTLSCSQTLNHNVMYWYQQKSSQAPKLLFHYYDKDFNNEADTPDNFQSRRPNTSFCFLDIRSPGLGDTAMYLCATGRGGVATEAFFGQGTRLTVV.

There are many counts of this clonotype. The chain carries TRBV7-9 and TRBJ1-1; D is ambiguous. Germline values: CDR1 SEHNR, CDR2 FQNEAQ (reference sequence). The CDR3 runs 14 residues. Between the trimmed V and J ends, which lost 0 bases and 4 bases, there was a span of 9 bases. CDR3 sequence reads: CASSLAPPPTEAFF. The CDR3 DNA sequence: TGTGCCAGCAGCTTAGCCCCACCGCCCACTGAAGCTTTCTTT.

Here the CDR3 reads CSVEDPSLHF. The CDR3 DNA follows: TGCAGCGTTGAAGATCCATCCCTCCACTTT. The chain carries TRBV29-1 and TRBJ1-6; D remains unclear. The CDR3 consists of 10 residues. The ends were cut back, 0 bases at V and 14 bases at J, with 5 bases in the middle. The germline V gene encodes CDR1 SQVTM and CDR2 ANQGSEA.

Worth noting for this clonotype: The CDR3 does not close with the conserved phenylalanine or tryptophan, likely indicating a read error. The chain uses TRBV5-4 and TRBJ2-7, with 8 bases fitting TRBD2. Germline values: CDR1 SGHNT, CDR2 YYREEE (reference sequence). This CDR3 spans 16 amino acids. V trimming: 1 base; J trimming: 4 bases; junction bases outside the gene matches: 10. The chain's CDR3 is CASSLNVGRAGYEQYL. In nucleotides, the CDR3 is TGTGCCAGCAGCTTGAATGTCGGGAGGGCCGGTTACGAGCAGTACCTC.

This clonotype was recorded many times. The rearrangement links TRBV9 to TRBJ1-2; the match to TRBD1 covers 7 bases. Germline assignment: CDR1 SGDLS and CDR2 YYNGEE. V shed 0 bases, J shed 3 bases, and the junction held 2 bases outside the gene matches. This CDR3 is built from 14 residues. CDR3: CASSVGTGDYGYTF. The CDR3 DNA reads as TGTGCCAGCAGCGTAGGGACAGGAGACTATGGCTACACCTTC.

This clonotype was observed a few times. This sequence may be a read error, since a much larger clone differs from it by one base. The chain is built from TRBV7-8 and TRBJ2-7, with D possibly being TRBD1 (6 bases). This CDR3 is 14 amino acids long. In germline, CDR1 is SGHVS, CDR2 FQNEAQ. V shed 5 bases and J shed 6 bases, with 17 bases lying between them. The CDR3: CASSRQGQGCEQYF. CDR3 DNA: TGTGCCAGCAGCCGTCAGGGACAAGGCTGCGAGCAGTACTTC.

V usage is TRBV7-2 and J usage is TRBJ2-5, with 7 nucleotides matching TRBD1. CDR1 and CDR2 (germline): SGHTA, FQGNSA. V shed 7 bases and J 9 bases; nucleotides not matched to a gene: 14. This CDR3 region has 14 residues. CDR3 residues: CASTPQGRGWAQYF. In DNA form, the CDR3 reads TGTGCCAGCACCCCCCAGGGCAGGGGGTGGGCCCAGTACTTC.

This clonotype occurred many times. The chain is built from TRBV6-1 and TRBJ1-2, with D tentatively TRBD1 (5 bases). Trimming left V 7 bases short and J 6 bases short, with 18 bases between. The V gene's germline CDR1 is MNHNS and CDR2 SASEGT. The CDR3 has 14 residues. In DNA, the CDR3 is TGTGCCAGCACTCCCACTCAGGGAGGGCATGGCTACACCTTC. Encoded protein: CASTPTQGGHGYTF.

This clonotype was recorded many times. V gene TRBV7-8 combines with J gene TRBJ2-7; D may be TRBD2 (5 bases). With 3 bases removed from V and 2 bases from J, the gap between germline ends came to 14 bases. CDR3 length equals 15 residues. Germline V lookup: CDR1 SGHVS, CDR2 FQNEAQ. Here the CDR3 DNA reads TGTGCCAGCAGCTTCAGCGGACCTGGGGCCTACGAGCAGTACTTC. It encodes CASSFSGPGAYEQYF. The full variable domain, completed using reference TRBV7-8 and TRBJ2-7, is GAGVSQSPRYKVAKRGQDVALRCDPISGHVSLFWYQQALGQGPEFLTYFQNEAQLDKSGLPSDRFFAERPEGSVSTLKIQRTQQEDSAVYLCASSFSGPGAYEQYFGPGTRLTVT.

The chain joins TRBV7-9 to TRBJ2-2, with D possibly called TRBD1 or TRBD2 (5 bases each). Germline values: CDR1 SEHNR, CDR2 FQNEAQ (reference sequence). This CDR3 region has 15 residues. Trimming took 1 base from V and 12 from J, leaving 18 bases between them. The CDR3 coding sequence is TGTGCCAGCAGCTTAGGGGCAGGGAGAACACTGAAGCTGTTTTTT. It encodes CASSLGAGRTLKLFF.

In nucleotides, the CDR3 is TGTGCCAGCAGCCAGGGGAGTCAGCCCCTTGGCTACGAGCAGTACTTC. Translation gives CASSQGSQPLGYEQYF. The V and J genes are TRBV25-1 and TRBJ2-7, with a possible D match to TRBD1 (6 bases). The V end was cut by 6 bases, the J end by 3 bases, with 21 bases between. Per the germline V gene, CDR1 is MGHDK and CDR2 is SYGVNS. The CDR3 consists of 16 residues.

In regard to this clonotype: A much larger clone differs by one base, so this may be a read error. The rearrangement uses TRBV12-3 or TRBV12-4 and TRBJ1-5; possible D gene TRBD1, 6 bases. The CDR3 covers 18 residues. The CDR3 loop reads CAGSTTRDRRGGNQPQHF. The CDR3 nucleotides are TGTGCCGGCAGTACAACCCGGGACCGCAGGGGAGGCAATCAGCCCCAGCATTTT.

Points on this clonotype: Sequence at one end of the junction differs from germline and may be a read error. The chain is built from TRBV9 and TRBJ1-6; D is perhaps TRBD1 (5 bases). Per the germline V gene, CDR1 is SGDLS and CDR2 is YYNGEE. This CDR3 comprises 15 residues. The CDR3 DNA sequence: TGTGCCAGCAGAGCAGGGAGCTCCTATAATTCACCCCCCCACTTT. Its protein is CASRAGSSYNSPPHF.

In the case of this clonotype: This may come from a read error, since a much larger clone is one base off. The chain links TRBV7-9 to TRBJ2-7; D could derive from TRBD1 or TRBD2 (5 bases each). V gave up 3 bases and J gave up 7 bases, with 16 bases separating them. This CDR3 is built from 14 residues. Germline V CDR1 and CDR2: SEHNR, FQNEAQ (reference sequence). The CDR3 here is CASSFRDGSMEQYF. The CDR3 DNA reads as TGTGCCAGCAGCTTCCGGGACGGGTCTATGGAGCAGTACTTC. Full variable domain (outside the CDR3, taken from reference TRBV7-9 and TRBJ2-7): DTGVSQNPRHKITKRGQNVTFRCDPISEHNRLYWYRQTLGQGPEFLTYFQNEAQLEKSRLLSDRFSAERPKGSFSTLEIQRTEQGDSAMYLCASSFRDGSMEQYFGPGTRLTVT.

Many counts were recorded for this clonotype. This chain links TRBV7-8 with TRBJ2-5, with D uncertain. Germline-derived CDR1 and CDR2 are SGHVS and FQNEAQ. Trimming stripped 2 bases from V and 1 base from J, with 8 bases between. The CDR3 covers 14 residues. The CDR3 protein is CASSLLRLQETQYF. As DNA, the CDR3 is TGTGCCAGCAGCTTATTGCGCCTCCAAGAGACCCAGTACTTC. The full variable domain, rest sourced from reference TRBV7-8 and TRBJ2-5, is GAGVSQSPRYKVAKRGQDVALRCDPISGHVSLFWYQQALGQGPEFLTYFQNEAQLDKSGLPSDRFFAERPEGSVSTLKIQRTQQEDSAVYLCASSLLRLQETQYFGPGTRLLVL.

The rearrangement uses TRBV29-1 and TRBJ2-5, with D maybe TRBD2 (6 bases). Germline CDR1 reads SQVTM; CDR2 reads ANQGSEA. The CDR3 sequence is 12 residues long. V was trimmed by 7 bases and J by 4 bases, leaving 13 bases between them. The CDR3 region has the DNA TGCAGCGCCGCAGGAGGGGTAGAGACCCAGTACTTC. It yields the protein CSAAGGVETQYF.

This clonotype was detected ten times or more. The CDR3 nucleotides are TGTGCCAGCAGCCCGAACTTAGCGGGAGCGCAGTGGGAGCAGTACTTC. Translating it yields CASSPNLAGAQWEQYF. The V and J genes are TRBV4-2 and TRBJ2-7, with 9 bases that match TRBD2. Germline CDR1 and CDR2: LGHNA and YNFKEQ. The CDR3 has 16 amino acids. V was pared by 4 bases and J by 7 bases, with 14 bases of the junction left unmatched.

This clonotype came up many times. This rearrangement joins TRBV11-2 to TRBJ2-2, with no clear D. The CDR3 spans 17 residues. V lost 5 bases and J 0 bases, leaving 16 bases between the germline ends. Germline lookup yields CDR1 SGHAT and CDR2 FQNNGV. CDR3 residues: CASSTFDPPANTGELFF. In DNA, the CDR3 is TGTGCCAGCAGCACGTTTGACCCCCCGGCGAACACCGGGGAGCTGTTTTTT.

This clonotype was observed many times. CDR3 nucleotide sequence: TGCGCCAGCAGGGACTACTCTGGAAACACCATATATTTT. Residues: CASRDYSGNTIYF. V is TRBV5-1 and J is TRBJ1-3, with no clear D. With 5 bases removed from V and 0 bases from J, the gap between germline ends came to 6 bases. Germline assignment: CDR1 SGHRS and CDR2 YFSETQ. This CDR3 region has 13 residues.

The chain has TRBV6-5 and TRBJ2-7; D not certain. Deletions cut 5 bases from V and 4 bases from J, with 21 bases between. From germline, CDR1 is MNHEY and CDR2 SVGAGI. The CDR3 loop spans 16 amino acids. CDR3 sequence (DNA): TGTGCCAGCAGTGAAACTTTTGGGCCTTCGGAGTACGAGCAGTACTTC. It specifies CASSETFGPSEYEQYF.